This TCR beta chain was captured in a study of shared clonotypes between healthy human individuals. Worth noting for this clone: A far larger clone is one nucleotide away, so this likely arose from a read error. The identical CDR3 is also encoded by other nucleotide sequences in the sample.

The protocol was immunoSEQ multiplex PCR, while the TCRdb copy is restricted to in-frame clones and leaves out a portion. The table shows 470,000 or so clones, with about 84% occurring only once. Germline CDR1 reads SGHRS; CDR2 reads YFSETQ. This CDR3 region has 16 residues. With 0 bases removed from V and 0 bases from J, the gap between germline ends came to 10 bases. The sequence derives from a woman between 35 and 50 years old in good health. Some clones in this sample may be carry-over from other donors' samples. This chain links TRBV5-1 with TRBJ1-3, with a weak D call TRBD1 (5 bases). Sequencing input: PBMCs. The CDR3 region is CASSLGTGYSGNTIYF. The CDR3, as DNA: TGCGCCAGCAGCTTGGGTACAGGCTACTCTGGAAACACCATATATTTT.